This entry lists 28 T cell receptor beta chains sequenced from one sample in a study of blood T cell repertoires in COVID-19. Assay: immunoSEQ multiplex PCR; the TCRdb copy retains only in-frame clones and omits some. The table has almost 400,000 clones, about 89% seen once. The sample taken for sequencing was peripheral blood. The receptor set was obtained from a woman aged 55-69 years with COVID-19, enrolled during active disease.

This clone was seen a single time. V and J are TRBV12-3 or TRBV12-4 and TRBJ1-2; 9 nucleotides agree with TRBD1. This CDR3 region has 12 residues. V shed 5 bases and J 8 bases; nucleotides not matched to a gene: 3. The CDR3 bases are TGTGCCAGCAGTCCTGGACAGGGGGGCTACACCTTC. Its protein product is CASSPGQGGYTF.

This clone was seen only a few times. This chain joins TRBV6-1 and TRBJ1-1; no definite D call. There are 13 residues in the CDR3. V was cut by 1 base and J by 3 bases, with 6 bases left in between. The germline V gene has CDR1 MNHNS and CDR2 SASEGT. CDR3 residues: CASSEDSYTEAFF. The CDR3 coding sequence is TGTGCCAGCAGTGAAGACAGCTACACTGAAGCTTTCTTT.

J is TRBJ2-5 and V is TRBV28; TRBD2 is a possible D gene (7 bases). Germline loops: CDR1 MDHEN, CDR2 SYDVKM. The CDR3 is 15 amino acids. The V gene lost 7 bases and the J gene lost 5 bases, with 20 bases spanning the gap. The CDR3 nucleotides are TGTGCCAGCACGTCCCAGGGGAAGGGGGGGGAGACCCAGTACTTC. It translates to CASTSQGKGGETQYF.

The chain combines TRBV10-3 with TRBJ1-5, with TRBD1 as a possible D gene (6 bases). There are 15 residues in the CDR3. In germline, CDR1 is ENHRY, CDR2 SYGVKD. V dropped 6 bases and J dropped 2 bases, with 14 bases sitting between them. CDR3 residues: CAISPQGIGNQPQHF. DNA of the CDR3: TGTGCCATCAGCCCACAGGGAATCGGCAATCAGCCCCAGCATTTT.

This clone was counted only a few times. This chain links TRBV12-3 or TRBV12-4 with TRBJ1-2; TRBD1 aligns across 8 bases. This CDR3 is built from 13 residues. Trimming at V came to 1 base and at J to 8 bases, leaving 3 bases not matched to a gene. DNA of the CDR3: TGTGCCAGCAGTTTAGTCAGGGGGCGAGGCTACACCTTC. Its protein product is CASSLVRGRGYTF.

The chain carries TRBV6-6 and TRBJ1-3; D is unclear. The CDR3 has 15 amino acids. Deletions cut 6 bases from V and 0 bases from J, with 12 bases between. CDR1 is MNHNY and CDR2 is SVGAGI in the germline V gene (reference sequence). The CDR3 loop reads CASSASDVSGNTIYF. Here the CDR3 DNA reads TGTGCCAGCAGCGCTAGTGACGTCTCTGGAAACACCATATATTTT.

The V and J genes are TRBV5-1 and TRBJ1-1; a weak D match, TRBD1 (5 bases). The CDR3 contains 14 residues. Between the trimmed V and J ends, which lost 4 bases and 5 bases, there was a span of 15 bases. Germline lookup yields CDR1 SGHRS and CDR2 YFSETQ. In DNA form, the CDR3 reads TGCGCCAGCAGCCCCGGGACGGAGGGGACTGAAGCTTTCTTT. This codes for CASSPGTEGTEAFF.

This rearrangement joins TRBV19 to TRBJ1-6; D ambiguous. V was trimmed by 9 bases and J by 10 bases, leaving 13 bases between them. This CDR3 spans 12 amino acids. CDR1 is LNHDA, CDR2 SQIVND, per germline (reference sequence). The CDR3 DNA reads TGTGCCAGCGGGGAAGGGAACTCACCCCTCCACTTT. Translation gives CASGEGNSPLHF.

The table lists this clone with a count of one. V is TRBV7-8 and J is TRBJ1-1, with 9 bases aligning to TRBD1. The trim removed 2 bases at V and 1 base at J, leaving 8 bases unmatched. The CDR3 is made up of 17 amino acids. Germline CDR1 and CDR2: SGHVS and FQNEAQ. The CDR3 DNA is TGTGCCAGCAGCTTATTAACAGGGGGCTCGGGGAACACTGAAGCTTTCTTT. It codes for CASSLLTGGSGNTEAFF.

The chain carries TRBV5-4 and TRBJ1-2; D remains unclear. The CDR3 runs to 14 residues. Germline V gene data show CDR1 as SGHNT and CDR2 as YYREEE (reference sequence). The V and J ends lost 4 bases and 6 bases respectively, with 16 bases between them. The CDR3 bases are TGTGCCAGCAGCCCGGCCACAACGGCGGATGGCTACACCTTC. Translated: CASSPATTADGYTF.

In this sample, this clone turned up once. The chain joins TRBV9 to TRBJ2-3; maybe TRBD1 (6 bases). V was trimmed by 1 base and J by 0 bases, leaving 12 bases between them. Germline V lookup: CDR1 SGDLS, CDR2 YYNGEE. CDR3 length: 16 residues. CDR3 in amino acids: CASSVTVGASTDTQYF. In DNA form, the CDR3 reads TGTGCCAGCAGCGTAACGGTGGGGGCTAGCACAGATACGCAGTATTTT.

CDR3 loop: CASSQPSGQETQYF. In DNA, the CDR3 is TGTGCCAGCAGCCAACCTAGCGGGCAAGAGACCCAGTACTTC. This chain connects TRBV4-2 to TRBJ2-5, with TRBD2 identical over 8 bases. Germline V gene lookup returns CDR1 LGHNA and CDR2 YNFKEQ. The CDR3 consists of 14 residues. Trimming took 2 bases from V and 2 from J; bases not matched to a gene: 1.

The chain links TRBV11-2 to TRBJ2-3; D perhaps matches TRBD1 (5 bases). The ends were cut back, 2 bases at V and 3 bases at J, with 9 bases in the middle. The V gene's germline CDR1 is SGHAT and CDR2 FQNNGV. CDR3 length: 14 amino acids. CDR3 in DNA: TGTGCCAGCAGCTTAACAAGGGGAACAGATACGCAGTATTTT. Translated, it gives CASSLTRGTDTQYF.

V is TRBV3-1 (or the pseudogene TRBV3-2) and J is TRBJ1-6, with TRBD1 identical over 7 bases. Looked up from germline, CDR1 is LGHDT and CDR2 is YNNKEL (reference sequence). Trimming cost V 0 bases and J 2 bases; bases outside gene matches: 1. The CDR3 contains 16 residues. Here the CDR3 reads CASSQETGTYNSPLHF. The DNA of the CDR3 is TGTGCCAGCAGCCAAGAGACAGGGACCTATAATTCACCCCTCCACTTT.

The chain links TRBV3-1 (or the pseudogene TRBV3-2) to TRBJ1-2, with D possibly TRBD1 on 5 matching bases. The V and J ends lost 0 bases and 6 bases respectively, with 17 bases between them. The CDR3 consists of 16 residues. Germline-derived CDR1 and CDR2 are LGHDT and YNNKEL (reference sequence). CDR3 coding DNA: TGTGCCAGCAGCCAAGACAGCGCAGGGAACACTAATGGCTACACCTTC. Protein: CASSQDSAGNTNGYTF.

This rearrangement joins TRBV5-4 to TRBJ2-5; 8 nucleotides align to TRBD2. CDR1 and CDR2 from the germline V gene are SGHNT and YYREEE (reference sequence). The CDR3 length is 15 residues. Germline trimming cut 3 bases from V and 1 base from J; bases unmatched to any gene: 5. In nucleotides, the CDR3 is TGTGCCAGCAGCTACCAGCGGGGGCGCCAAGAGACCCAGTACTTC. Translation: CASSYQRGRQETQYF.

V gene TRBV19 combines with J gene TRBJ1-2; 8 bases agree with TRBD1. Trimming removed 6 bases from V and 6 bases from J; junction bases left unmatched: 6. This CDR3 is 13 amino acids long. Germline-derived CDR1 and CDR2 are LNHDA and SQIVND (reference sequence). As DNA, the CDR3 is TGTGCCAGTAGAAGGACAGGGAATGATGGCTACACCTTC. It yields the protein CASRRTGNDGYTF. The variable domain in full, completed from reference TRBV19 and TRBJ1-2, reads DGGITQSPKYLFRKEGQNVTLSCEQNLNHDAMYWYRQDPGQGLRLIYYSQIVNDFQKGDIAEGYSVSREKKESFPLTVTSAQKNPTAFYLCASRRTGNDGYTFGSGTRLTVV.

This clone has more than one count but fewer than ten. This chain connects TRBV10-3 to TRBJ1-6; 9 bases fit TRBD1. The V gene end was trimmed by 2 bases and the J gene end by 8 bases; junction bases not matched to a gene: 7. Germline loops: CDR1 ENHRY, CDR2 SYGVKD. CDR3 length equals 16 residues. CDR3 sequence (DNA): TGTGCCATCAGTGAGATGGACAGGGGCGGGCATTCACCCCTCCACTTT. Translation: CAISEMDRGGHSPLHF.

The chain uses TRBV6-4 and TRBJ2-3; D possibly corresponds to TRBD2 (6 bases). The CDR3 is made up of 13 amino acids. Trimming took off 0 bases at V and 8 bases at J, with 9 bases between the two ends. Germline V CDR1 and CDR2: MRHNA, SNTAGT. CDR3 residues: CASSDSRLGTQYF. The CDR3 bases are TGTGCCAGCAGTGACTCGAGACTAGGTACGCAGTATTTT.

The V and J genes are TRBV18 and TRBJ2-7, with 10 bases fitting TRBD1. Looked up from germline, CDR1 is KGHSH and CDR2 is LQKENI. Trimming cost V 4 bases and J 4 bases; bases outside gene matches: 7. This CDR3 has 15 amino acids. DNA of the CDR3: TGTGCCAGCTCACTGACAGGGGGCGCAGAATACGAGCAGTACTTC. It encodes CASSLTGGAEYEQYF.

The chain has TRBV15 and TRBJ2-2, with TRBD2 matching over 11 bases. The length of the CDR3 is 20 residues. Germline values: CDR1 LNHNV, CDR2 YYDKDF (reference sequence). The V segment lost 0 bases and the J segment 4 bases; nucleotides outside the gene matches: 13. For the CDR3, the DNA is TGTGCCACCAGCAGAGATGGCGGGCCAGGACTAGCGGGCTCCACCGGGGAGCTGTTTTTT. Translating it yields CATSRDGGPGLAGSTGELFF.

The chain couples TRBV9 to TRBJ1-1, with a tentative D call TRBD1 (5 bases). The CDR3 sequence is 14 residues long. V lost 4 bases and J 5 bases, leaving 15 bases between the germline ends. Germline CDR1 reads SGDLS; CDR2 reads YYNGEE. The CDR3: CASSPNWGVTEAFF. As DNA, the CDR3 is TGTGCCAGCAGCCCTAATTGGGGGGTTACTGAAGCTTTCTTT.

The V call is TRBV5-4, the J call TRBJ1-1, with D maybe TRBD1 (6 bases). From germline, CDR1 is SGHNT and CDR2 YYREEE (reference sequence). This CDR3 spans 15 amino acids. V was trimmed by 2 bases and J by 1 base, leaving 12 bases between them. This chain's CDR3 is CASSFGQRENTEAFF. The CDR3 nucleotides read TGTGCCAGCAGCTTTGGACAGCGGGAGAACACTGAAGCTTTCTTT.

V gene TRBV11-2 combines with J gene TRBJ2-7, with 8 bases fitting TRBD2. CDR1 and CDR2 (germline): SGHAT, FQNNGV. The CDR3 is made up of 14 amino acids. The V gene end was trimmed by 5 bases and the J gene end by 2 bases; junction bases not matched to a gene: 5. CDR3 sequence (DNA): TGTGCCAGCAGCCGCGGGGGACTAGCCTACGAGCAGTACTTC. Its translation is CASSRGGLAYEQYF. Full variable domain (outside the CDR3, taken from reference TRBV11-2 and TRBJ2-7): EAGVAQSPRYKIIEKRQSVAFWCNPISGHATLYWYQQILGQGPKLLIQFQNNGVVDDSQLPKDRFSAERLKGVDSTLKIQPAKLEDSAVYLCASSRGGLAYEQYFGPGTRLTVT.

This clone has just one count. V usage is TRBV19 and J usage is TRBJ1-5; a possible D gene is TRBD1 (6 bases). V was cut by 6 bases and J by 2 bases, with 11 bases left in between. Germline V CDR1 and CDR2: LNHDA, SQIVND (reference sequence). This CDR3 contains 14 residues. This CDR3 reads CASRDRPGNQPQHF. The CDR3 region has the DNA TGTGCCAGTAGGGACAGACCGGGCAATCAGCCCCAGCATTTT.

The rearrangement joins TRBV28 to TRBJ2-3, with D maybe TRBD1 (6 bases). Trimming cost V 6 bases and J 6 bases, with 25 bases left between them. The CDR3 consists of 17 residues. CDR1 and CDR2 from the germline V gene are MDHEN and SYDVKM. The CDR3 reads CASSQRPNRARGDTQYF. The CDR3, as DNA: TGTGCCAGCAGCCAAAGGCCTAACAGGGCCCGCGGGGATACGCAGTATTTT.

The chain employs TRBV6-5 and TRBJ1-1; tentative D call: TRBD1 (6 bases). The V end lost 2 bases, the J end lost 11 bases, and 15 bases lay between the germline ends. The CDR3 is made up of 13 amino acids. Germline CDR1 MNHEY, CDR2 SVGAGI. In DNA form, the CDR3 reads TGTGCCAGCAGTTACCAGGGGTCAAAGCGGGCTTTCTTT. Translated: CASSYQGSKRAFF.

This clone has a single count. V usage is TRBV4-2 and J usage is TRBJ1-3, with D tentatively TRBD1 (6 bases). The V gene lost 1 base and the J gene lost 4 bases, with 14 bases spanning the gap. The germline gives CDR1 LGHNA, CDR2 YNFKEQ. The CDR3 is 16 residues long. The CDR3 protein is CASSQAPGVGGNTIYF. The CDR3, as DNA: TGTGCCAGCAGCCAAGCCCCAGGGGTCGGAGGAAACACCATATATTTT.